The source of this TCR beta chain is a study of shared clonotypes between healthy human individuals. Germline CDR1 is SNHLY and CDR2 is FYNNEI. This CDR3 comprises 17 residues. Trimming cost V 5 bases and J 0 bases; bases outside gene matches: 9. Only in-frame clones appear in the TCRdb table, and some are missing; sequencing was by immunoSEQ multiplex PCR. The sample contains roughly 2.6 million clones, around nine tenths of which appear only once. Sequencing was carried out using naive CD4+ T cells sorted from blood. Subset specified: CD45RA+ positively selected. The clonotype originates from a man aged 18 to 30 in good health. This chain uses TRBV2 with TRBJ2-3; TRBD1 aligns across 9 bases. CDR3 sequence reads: CASSHRGQGPSTDTQYF. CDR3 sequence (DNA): TGTGCCAGCAGTCACAGGGGACAGGGACCTAGCACAGATACGCAGTATTTT. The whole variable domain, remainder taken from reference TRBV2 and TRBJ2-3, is EPEVTQTPSHQVTQMGQEVILRCVPISNHLYFYWYRQILGQKVEFLVSFYNNEISEKSEIFDDQFSVERPDGSNFTLKIRSTKLEDSAMYFCASSHRGQGPSTDTQYFGPGTRLTVL.